These T cell receptor beta chains were read from a single sample in a study of T-cell memory formation after mild COVID-19. TCRdb re-analysed the 5' RACE reads in MiXCR, keeping a single row per CDR3 protein. This sample yields tens of thousands of distinct CDR3 sequences, of which roughly 25% are seen a single time; around 40% belongs to the top ten. Sequencing was done on a sample of PBMCs or a T cell subset sorted from them (not recorded which). The receptors originated from a man between 18 and 35 years old who had mild COVID-19 (a few samples of this study predate the infection). Cell type and time point are not known. CDR3s include the opening cysteine and the closing phenylalanine or tryptophan. The D gene is left open where the match is weak. Only some rows state a clone size, as once, few, many or a class for expanded clones.

CDR3 | DNA | V | D | size | J
CASSQEPTSGGGTDTQYF | TGTGCCAGCAGCCAAGAACCGACTAGCGGGGGGGGCACAGATACGCAGTATTTT | TRBV4-2 | TRBD2 | NA | TRBJ2-3
CASSQGRELFF | TGCGCCAGCAGCCAAGGACGGGAACTGTTTTTT | TRBV4-3 | NA | NA | TRBJ1-4
CASSPGTSTLNEQFF | TGTGCCAGCAGCCCCGGGACTAGCACGTTAAATGAGCAGTTCTTC | TRBV11-3 | TRBD2 | NA | TRBJ2-1
CASSSAVHRNEQFF | TGTGCCAGCAGCTCAGCGGTTCATAGGAATGAGCAGTTCTTC | TRBV7-2 | NA | NA | TRBJ2-1
CASSLTGANTEAFF | TGTGCCAGCAGCTTGACAGGGGCGAACACTGAAGCTTTCTTT | TRBV7-6 | TRBD1 | few | TRBJ1-1
CAISEGFQNIQYF | TGTGCCATCAGTGAGGGATTCCAAAACATTCAGTACTTC | TRBV10-3 | NA | few | TRBJ2-4
CASSLGGENIQYF | TGTGCCAGCAGTTTAGGGGGGGAAAACATTCAGTACTTC | TRBV12-3/TRBV12-4 | NA | NA | TRBJ2-4
CSARQGLETQYF | TGCAGCGCACGACAGGGTTTGGAGACCCAGTACTTC | TRBV29-1 | TRBD1 | many | TRBJ2-5
CARTRQGGNTEAFF | TGTGCCAGGACCAGACAGGGAGGGAACACTGAAGCTTTCTTT | TRBV2 | TRBD1 | NA | TRBJ1-1
CASITDTGELFF | TGTGCCAGCATCACGGACACCGGGGAGCTGTTTTTT | TRBV7-2 | NA | NA | TRBJ2-2
CSATQGARQPQHF | TGCAGTGCAACGCAGGGGGCGCGGCAGCCCCAGCATTTT | TRBV20-1 | TRBD1 | NA | TRBJ1-5
CASSPNLGSATEAFF | TGCGCCAGCAGCCCTAATCTCGGGTCTGCCACTGAAGCTTTCTTT | TRBV4-1 | NA | NA | TRBJ1-1
CASSPWERGYNEQFF | TGTGCCAGTAGCCCATGGGAGCGGGGGTACAATGAGCAGTTCTTC | TRBV19 | TRBD2 | NA | TRBJ2-1
CASSPPGSQAEQYF | TGTGCCAGCAGCCCCCCAGGATCCCAGGCCGAGCAGTACTTC | TRBV7-6 | NA | NA | TRBJ2-7
CASSSSGTGYRNEQFF | NA | TRBV7-2 | NA | few | TRBJ2-1
CASSLEGDVELFF | TGCGCCAGCAGCTTGGAAGGGGATGTGGAGCTGTTTTTT | TRBV5-1 | NA | NA | TRBJ2-2
CASSQDGVRETQYF | TGCGCCAGCAGCCAAGACGGGGTCAGGGAGACCCAGTACTTC | TRBV4-1 | NA | NA | TRBJ2-5
CASPAPGADSPLHF | TGCGCCAGCCCCGCCCCGGGAGCAGATTCACCCCTCCACTTT | TRBV5-1 | NA | few | TRBJ1-6
CASSLLAGGGQPQHF | TGTGCCAGCAGCTTGTTAGCAGGGGGAGGACAGCCCCAGCATTTT | TRBV5-6 | TRBD1 | NA | TRBJ1-5
CASSSGTSGGNTGELFF | TGTGCCAGCAGTTCCGGGACTAGCGGAGGCAACACCGGGGAGCTGTTTTTT | TRBV12-3/TRBV12-4 | TRBD2 | few | TRBJ2-2
CASSSSGGVMETQYF | TGTGCCAGCAGCTCCTCAGGGGGGGTTATGGAGACCCAGTACTTC | TRBV7-2 | NA | few | TRBJ2-5
CASSQGSGHLYEQYF | TGCGCCAGCAGCCAAGGGTCGGGACACCTCTACGAGCAGTACTTC | TRBV4-1 | NA | few | TRBJ2-7
CSARDVTGSAPDTQYF | TGCAGTGCTAGAGATGTGACGGGTTCGGCCCCAGATACGCAGTATTTT | TRBV20-1 | NA | few | TRBJ2-3